Each of the 12 T cell receptor beta chains below was sequenced from the same sample in a study of blood T cell repertoires in COVID-19. TCRdb's copy holds only in-frame clones and misses some; the assay was immunoSEQ multiplex PCR. The data hold some 250,000 clones, with roughly 80% observed a single time. The specimen was peripheral blood. Every receptor here comes from a woman aged 80 or over with acute or convalescent COVID-19.

This clone was detected once. The rearrangement joins TRBV9 to TRBJ2-4, with D unresolved. The germline V gene encodes CDR1 SGDLS and CDR2 YYNGEE. The CDR3 runs to 13 residues. Trimming pared 4 bases from V and 7 bases from J, leaving 12 bases between. The CDR3 loop reads CASSPSTSNIQYF. As DNA, the CDR3 is TGTGCCAGCAGCCCTTCCACATCGAACATTCAGTACTTC.

The chain is built from TRBV4-2 and TRBJ1-2; D remains unclear. Trimming left V 0 bases short and J 8 bases short, with 13 bases between. CDR1 LGHNA and CDR2 YNFKEQ come from the germline V gene. The CDR3 has 14 amino acids. CDR3 protein: CASSQDTSSGGYTF. The CDR3 DNA follows: TGTGCCAGCAGCCAAGATACGAGTTCAGGAGGCTACACCTTC.

This clone has just a few counts. The chain uses TRBV10-3 and TRBJ1-2; 10 nucleotides match TRBD1. CDR1 is ENHRY, CDR2 SYGVKD, per germline. CDR3 size: 15 residues. The junction had 11 bases not matched to a gene; V was cut back by 7 bases and J by 6 bases. CDR3 sequence: CAITPRGGQGHGYTF. CDR3 sequence (DNA): TGTGCCATCACGCCGAGGGGGGGACAGGGGCATGGCTACACCTTC.

The CDR3 sequence: CASSTDRGNNQPQHF. The CDR3 DNA is TGTGCCAGCAGTACTGACAGGGGGAACAATCAGCCCCAGCATTTT. This rearrangement joins TRBV2 to TRBJ1-5; 9 nucleotides match TRBD1. CDR1 and CDR2 (germline): SNHLY, FYNNEI. CDR3 size: 15 residues. J lost 3 bases, V lost 5 bases, and 5 bases had no gene match.

The chain couples TRBV11-3 to TRBJ2-1, with TRBD2 matching over 8 bases. V lost 0 bases to trimming and J lost 5 bases; unmatched junction nucleotides: 6. The germline CDR1 and CDR2 sequences are SGHNT and YENEEA. The CDR3 spans 16 residues. In DNA form, the CDR3 reads TGTGCCAGCAGCTTAGATGGGCGGGGGGTGGACAATGAGCAGTTCTTC. It encodes CASSLDGRGVDNEQFF.

The chain couples TRBV30 to TRBJ1-1; the match to TRBD1 covers 7 bases. Germline V gene data show CDR1 as GTSNPN and CDR2 as SVGIG (reference sequence). CDR3 length: 10 residues. Germline trimming cut 8 bases from V and 4 bases from J; bases unmatched to any gene: 1. The CDR3 region has the DNA TGTGCCGGGACAGTCACTGAAGCTTTCTTT. Its protein is CAGTVTEAFF.

This chain connects TRBV4-1 to TRBJ2-2; a possible D gene is TRBD1 (6 bases). This CDR3 spans 11 amino acids. The V gene's germline CDR1 is MGHRA and CDR2 YSYEKL. The CDR3 DNA sequence: TGCGCGGGACATGGCACCGGGGAGCTGTTTTTT. This sequence encodes CAGHGTGELFF.

The count of this clone is one. The V and J genes are TRBV11-2 and TRBJ1-6, with a possible D match to TRBD1 (5 bases). Germline V lookup: CDR1 SGHAT, CDR2 FQNNGV. The CDR3 sequence is 14 residues long. Trimming removed 5 bases from V and 11 bases from J, with 16 bases in between. CDR3 nucleotide sequence: TGTGCCAGCAGCCCCATTGCCCCGGGGGCACCCCTCCACTTT. This encodes CASSPIAPGAPLHF.

This clone is a singleton in its sample. The chain has TRBV18 and TRBJ1-3; D is perhaps TRBD1 (5 bases). This CDR3 comprises 15 residues. With 3 bases removed from V and 3 bases from J, the gap between germline ends came to 12 bases. Looked up from germline, CDR1 is KGHSH and CDR2 is LQKENI. The CDR3 DNA is TGTGCCAGCTCACCTCAGGGATACAGTGGAAACACCATATATTTT. Translated: CASSPQGYSGNTIYF.

This rearrangement joins TRBV5-1 to TRBJ1-1, with D hard to call. V dropped 4 bases and J dropped 6 bases, with 7 bases sitting between them. Per germline, CDR1 SGHRS and CDR2 YFSETQ. The CDR3 is 11 residues long. The CDR3 loop reads CASSEGSEAFF. CDR3 nucleotide sequence: TGCGCCAGCAGCGAGGGCTCTGAAGCTTTCTTT.

V is TRBV10-1 and J is TRBJ2-5; unclear D gene. Germline V gene sequence: CDR1 WNHNN, CDR2 SYGVQD (reference sequence). This CDR3 is built from 16 residues. The V and J ends lost 2 bases and 4 bases respectively, with 17 bases between them. The CDR3 region has the DNA TGCGCCAGCAGTGAGGAGCAGCGCGGTCGGGTAGAGACCCAGTACTTC. This encodes CASSEEQRGRVETQYF.

This chain connects TRBV2 to TRBJ1-6; D perhaps matches TRBD1 (6 bases). The CDR3 runs to 15 residues. V shed 4 bases and J shed 5 bases, with 12 bases lying between them. Germline-derived CDR1 and CDR2 are SNHLY and FYNNEI. The CDR3 region is CASSAEGTNNSPLHF. The CDR3 region has the DNA TGTGCCAGCAGTGCCGAGGGGACAAATAATTCACCCCTCCACTTT.